These T cell receptor beta chains were read from a single sample in a study of CXCR3-negative and CXCR3-positive naive CD8 T cells. One entry per CDR3 protein, without DNA, is what TCRdb gives after re-calling the 5' RACE reads. In all, the sample yields 50,000 to 75,000 distinct CDR3 sequences. The specimen was naive CXCR3- CD8+ T cells from blood. The receptors stem from a human donor in good health. Some clones in this sample may be carry-over from other donors' samples. The CDR3 runs from the conserved cysteine through the conserved F or W.

TRBJ1-2,TRBV7-2,CASSRTGVNYGYTF
TRBJ2-7,TRBV7-3,CASSPQTGTGVYEQYF
TRBJ2-3,TRBV7-3,CASSLSLAGGTDTQYF
TRBJ2-7,TRBV20-1,CSAHRQGFEYEQYF
TRBJ2-7,TRBV14,CASSYDREAYEQYF
TRBJ1-1,TRBV6-2/TRBV6-3,CASQIPIEGVEAFF
TRBJ1-1,TRBV6-2/TRBV6-3,CASLMNTEAFF
TRBJ2-1,TRBV24-1,CATSDSRQGEYNNEQFF
TRBJ1-4,TRBV28,CASSLFSIGSGVEKLFF
TRBJ2-3,TRBV7-9,CASSPQGENTDTQYF
TRBJ2-3,TRBV15,CATSRDTAGAGSPDTQYF